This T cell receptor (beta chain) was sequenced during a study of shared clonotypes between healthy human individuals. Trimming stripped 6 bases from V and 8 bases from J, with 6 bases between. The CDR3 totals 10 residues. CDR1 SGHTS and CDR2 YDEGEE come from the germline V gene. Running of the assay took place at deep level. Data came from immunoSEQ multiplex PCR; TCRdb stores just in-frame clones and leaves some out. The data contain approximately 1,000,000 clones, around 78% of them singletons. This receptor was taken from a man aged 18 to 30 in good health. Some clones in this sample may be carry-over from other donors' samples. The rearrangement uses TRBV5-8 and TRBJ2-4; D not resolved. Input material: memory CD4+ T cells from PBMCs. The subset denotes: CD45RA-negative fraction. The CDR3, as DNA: TGTGCCAGCACCTTACACATTCAGTACTTC. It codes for CASTLHIQYF.